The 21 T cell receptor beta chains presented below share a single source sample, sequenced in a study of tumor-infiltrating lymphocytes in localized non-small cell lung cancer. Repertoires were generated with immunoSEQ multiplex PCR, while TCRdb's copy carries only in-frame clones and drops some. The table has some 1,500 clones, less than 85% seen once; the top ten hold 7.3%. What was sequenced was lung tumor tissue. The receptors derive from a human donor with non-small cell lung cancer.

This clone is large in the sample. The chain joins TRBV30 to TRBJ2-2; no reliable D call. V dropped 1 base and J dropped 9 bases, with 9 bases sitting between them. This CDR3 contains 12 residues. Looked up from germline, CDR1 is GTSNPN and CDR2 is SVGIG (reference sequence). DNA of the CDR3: TGTGCCTGGAGTGACCAGGTCTGGGAGCTGTTTTTT. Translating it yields CAWSDQVWELFF.

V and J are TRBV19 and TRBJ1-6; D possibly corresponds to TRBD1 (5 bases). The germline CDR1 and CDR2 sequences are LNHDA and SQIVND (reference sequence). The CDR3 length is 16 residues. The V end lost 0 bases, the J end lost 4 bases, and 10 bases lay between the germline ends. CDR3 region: CASSIDGGSYNSPLHF. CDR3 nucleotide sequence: TGTGCCAGTAGTATAGACGGGGGTTCGTATAATTCACCCCTCCACTTT. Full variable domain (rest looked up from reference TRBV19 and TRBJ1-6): DGGITQSPKYLFRKEGQNVTLSCEQNLNHDAMYWYRQDPGQGLRLIYYSQIVNDFQKGDIAEGYSVSREKKESFPLTVTSAQKNPTAFYLCASSIDGGSYNSPLHFGNGTRLTVT.

The CDR3 region has the DNA TGTGCCAGCAGCGCCATCGGACTAGCGCCGAGCACAGATACGCAGTATTTT. Protein: CASSAIGLAPSTDTQYF. The V call is TRBV11-2, the J call TRBJ2-3; 9 bases map to TRBD2. This CDR3 spans 17 amino acids. V shed 5 bases, J shed 0 bases, and the junction held 9 bases outside the gene matches. Per the germline V gene, CDR1 is SGHAT and CDR2 is FQNNGV.

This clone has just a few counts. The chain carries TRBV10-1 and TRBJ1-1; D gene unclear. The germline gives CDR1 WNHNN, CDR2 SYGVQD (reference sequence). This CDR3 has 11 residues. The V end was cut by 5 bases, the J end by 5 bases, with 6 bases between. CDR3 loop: CASSSETEAFF. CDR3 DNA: TGCGCCAGCAGTTCAGAGACTGAAGCTTTCTTT.

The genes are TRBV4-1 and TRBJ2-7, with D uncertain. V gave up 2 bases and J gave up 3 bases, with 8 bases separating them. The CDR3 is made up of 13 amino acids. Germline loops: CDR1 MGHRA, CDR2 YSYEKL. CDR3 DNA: TGCGCCAGCAGCCAATCCCTTTACTACGAGCAGTACTTC. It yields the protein CASSQSLYYEQYF.

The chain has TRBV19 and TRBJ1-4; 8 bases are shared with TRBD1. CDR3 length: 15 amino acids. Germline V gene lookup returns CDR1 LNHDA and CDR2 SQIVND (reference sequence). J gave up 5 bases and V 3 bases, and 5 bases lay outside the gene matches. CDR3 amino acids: CASSIRDRLNEKLFF. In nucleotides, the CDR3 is TGTGCCAGTAGTATTCGGGACAGGCTGAATGAAAAACTGTTTTTT.

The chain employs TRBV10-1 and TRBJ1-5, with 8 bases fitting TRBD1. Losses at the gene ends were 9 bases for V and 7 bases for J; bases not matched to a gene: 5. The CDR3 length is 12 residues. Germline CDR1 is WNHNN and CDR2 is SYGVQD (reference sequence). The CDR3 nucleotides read TGCGCCAGAAGGACAGGGTCGCAGCCCCAGCATTTT. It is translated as CARRTGSQPQHF.

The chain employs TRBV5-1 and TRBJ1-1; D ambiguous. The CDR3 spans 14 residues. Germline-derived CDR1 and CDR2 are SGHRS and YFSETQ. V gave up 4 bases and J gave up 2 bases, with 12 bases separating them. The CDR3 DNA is TGCGCCAGCAGCGAGGCAGGAACTAACACTGAAGCTTTCTTT. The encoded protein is CASSEAGTNTEAFF.

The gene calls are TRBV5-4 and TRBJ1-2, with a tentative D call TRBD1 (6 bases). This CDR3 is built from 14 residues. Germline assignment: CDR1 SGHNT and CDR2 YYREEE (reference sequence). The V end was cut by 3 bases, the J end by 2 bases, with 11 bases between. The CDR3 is CASSSGQSNYGYTF. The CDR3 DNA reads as TGTGCCAGCAGCTCGGGACAATCAAACTATGGCTACACCTTC.

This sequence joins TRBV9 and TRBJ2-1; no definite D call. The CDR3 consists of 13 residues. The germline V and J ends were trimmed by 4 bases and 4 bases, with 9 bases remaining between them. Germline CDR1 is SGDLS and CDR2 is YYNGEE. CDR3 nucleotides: TGTGCCAGCAGCCTCTCGGAATACAATGAGCAGTTCTTC. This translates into CASSLSEYNEQFF.

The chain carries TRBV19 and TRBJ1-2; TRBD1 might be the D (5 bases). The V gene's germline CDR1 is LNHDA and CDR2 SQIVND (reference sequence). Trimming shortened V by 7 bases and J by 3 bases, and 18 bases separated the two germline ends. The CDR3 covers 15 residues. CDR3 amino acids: CASTNGPQGYYGYTF. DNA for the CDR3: TGTGCCAGTACCAATGGCCCCCAGGGATACTATGGCTACACCTTC.

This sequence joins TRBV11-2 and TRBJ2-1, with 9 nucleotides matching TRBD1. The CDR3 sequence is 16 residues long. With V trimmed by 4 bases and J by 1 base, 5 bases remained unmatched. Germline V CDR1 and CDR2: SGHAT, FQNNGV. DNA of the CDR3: TGTGCCAGCAGCTCCGGACAGGGGCGATCCTACAATGAGCAGTTCTTC. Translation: CASSSGQGRSYNEQFF.

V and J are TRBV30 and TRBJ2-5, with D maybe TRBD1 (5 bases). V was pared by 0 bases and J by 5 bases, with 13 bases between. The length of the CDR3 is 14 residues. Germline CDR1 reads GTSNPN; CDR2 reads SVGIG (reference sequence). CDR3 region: CAWSVTRVDETQYF. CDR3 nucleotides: TGTGCCTGGAGTGTTACCAGGGTTGATGAGACCCAGTACTTC. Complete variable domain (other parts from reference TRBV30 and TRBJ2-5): SQTIHQWPATLVQPVGSPLSLECTVEGTSNPNLYWYRQAAGRGLQLLFYSVGIGQISSEVPQNLSASRPQDRQFILSSKKLLLSDSGFYLCAWSVTRVDETQYFGPGTRLLVL.

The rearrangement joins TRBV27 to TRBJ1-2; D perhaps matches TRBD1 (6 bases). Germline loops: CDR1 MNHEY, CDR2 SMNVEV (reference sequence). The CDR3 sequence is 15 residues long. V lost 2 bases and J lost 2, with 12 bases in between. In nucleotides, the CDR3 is TGTGCCAGCAGTTTACTTGGACAGATCAACTATGGCTACACCTTC. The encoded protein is CASSLLGQINYGYTF.

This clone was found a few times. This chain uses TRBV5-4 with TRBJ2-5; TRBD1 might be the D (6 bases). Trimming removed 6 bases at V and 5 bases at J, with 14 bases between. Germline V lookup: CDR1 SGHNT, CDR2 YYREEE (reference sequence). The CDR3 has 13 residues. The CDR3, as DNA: TGTGCCAGCAAATCCCCAAGGGGGGAGACCCAGTACTTC. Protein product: CASKSPRGETQYF.

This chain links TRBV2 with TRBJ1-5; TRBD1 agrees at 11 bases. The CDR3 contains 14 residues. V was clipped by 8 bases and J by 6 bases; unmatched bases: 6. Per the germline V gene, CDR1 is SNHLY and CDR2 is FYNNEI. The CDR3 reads CASAGQGARQPQHF. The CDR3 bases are TGTGCCAGCGCCGGACAGGGGGCGCGTCAGCCCCAGCATTTT.

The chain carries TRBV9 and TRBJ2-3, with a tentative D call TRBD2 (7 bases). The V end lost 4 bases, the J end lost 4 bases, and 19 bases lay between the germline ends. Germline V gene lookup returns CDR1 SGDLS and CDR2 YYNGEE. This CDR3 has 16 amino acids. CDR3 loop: CASSLLWGGAPDTQYF. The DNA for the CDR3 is TGTGCCAGCAGCCTCCTCTGGGGGGGGGCACCAGATACGCAGTATTTT.

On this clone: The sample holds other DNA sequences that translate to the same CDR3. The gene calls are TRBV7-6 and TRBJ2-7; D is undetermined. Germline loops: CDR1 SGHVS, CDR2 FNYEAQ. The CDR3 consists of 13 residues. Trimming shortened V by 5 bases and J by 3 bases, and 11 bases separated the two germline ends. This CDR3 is CASSPGPNYEQYF. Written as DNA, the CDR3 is TGTGCCAGCAGCCCCGGGCCGAACTACGAGCAGTACTTC.

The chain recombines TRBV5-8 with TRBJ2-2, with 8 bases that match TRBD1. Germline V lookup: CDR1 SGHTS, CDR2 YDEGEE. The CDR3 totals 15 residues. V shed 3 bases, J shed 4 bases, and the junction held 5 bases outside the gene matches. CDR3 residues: CASSSDREITGELFF. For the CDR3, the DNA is TGTGCCAGCAGCTCGGACAGGGAGATCACCGGGGAGCTGTTTTTT.

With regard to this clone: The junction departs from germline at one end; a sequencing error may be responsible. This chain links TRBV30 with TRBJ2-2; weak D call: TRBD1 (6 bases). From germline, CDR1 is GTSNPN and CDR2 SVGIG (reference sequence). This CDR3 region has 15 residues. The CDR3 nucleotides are TGTGCCTGGAGTCCCGGACAGTCCCGGCCCGGGGAGCTGTCTTTT. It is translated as CAWSPGQSRPGELSF.

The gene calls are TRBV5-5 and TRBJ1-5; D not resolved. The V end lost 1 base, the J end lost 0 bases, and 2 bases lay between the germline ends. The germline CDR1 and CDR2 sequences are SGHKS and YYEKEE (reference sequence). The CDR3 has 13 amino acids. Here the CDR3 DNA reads TGTGCCAGCAGCTTGAATAGCAATCAGCCCCAGCATTTT. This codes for CASSLNSNQPQHF.